A single sample gave rise to the 16 T cell receptor beta chains below, sequenced in a study of tumor-infiltrating lymphocytes in primary liver carcinoma. Making TCR beta cDNA involved around 500 ng total RNA and a constant-region primer. ARM-PCR was slightly modified, and three nested multiplex PCR rounds with it gave rise to the TCR beta libraries. The study ran its first two PCR rounds for approximately 10 cycles each, using TRBV1-TRBV30 forward primers and a C-beta reverse primer. A single record per CDR3 protein comes from TCRdb applying MiXCR to the multiplex PCR reads. This table has about 330,000 distinct CDR3 sequences, about two thirds appearing once. Blood RNA was derived from unsorted whole blood, and germline DNA was extracted too. Sequencing was done on a sample of peripheral blood. The receptors were gathered from a man aged 35 to 55 with primary liver carcinoma and hepatitis B virus infection.

This clonotype was recorded only once. This chain connects TRBV2 to TRBJ1-6; 12 positions agree with TRBD1. V gave up 7 bases and J gave up 9 bases; unmatched junction bases: 1. CDR1 and CDR2 (germline): SNHLY, FYNNEI. The CDR3 contains 13 residues. As DNA, the CDR3 is TGTGCCAGCATGGGACAGGGGGCTTCACCCCTCCACTTT. Protein sequence: CASMGQGASPLHF.

Points on this clonotype: A read error may be the cause here, since a much bigger clone is one base away. V and J are TRBV6-2 or TRBV6-3 and TRBJ2-5; 9 bases are a match to TRBD2. Germline CDR1 MNHEY, CDR2 SVGEGT. This CDR3 comprises 17 residues. The CDR3: CASSYNPRGGGQESQYF. For the CDR3, the DNA is TGTGCCAGCAGCTATAACCCGCGGGGGGGCGGGCAAGAGTCCCAGTACTTC.

This clonotype was detected a few times. The chain uses TRBV28 and TRBJ1-1; TRBD1 matches at 10 bases. V trimming: 6 bases; J trimming: 9 bases; junction bases outside the gene matches: 16. The CDR3 runs 16 residues. The germline V gene has CDR1 MDHEN and CDR2 SYDVKM. CDR3 DNA: TGTGCCAGCAGACTGGGGGACAGGGGTAGCGTTGGGAAAGCTTTCTTT. Protein sequence: CASRLGDRGSVGKAFF. The full variable domain, completed using reference TRBV28 and TRBJ1-1, is DVKVTQSSRYLVKRTGEKVFLECVQDMDHENMFWYRQDPGLGLRLIYFSYDVKMKEKGDIPEGYSVSREKKERFSLILESASTNQTSMYLCASRLGDRGSVGKAFFGQGTRLTVV.

The chain uses TRBV6-5 and TRBJ2-5; 11 bases map to TRBD1. After removal of 7 bases from V and 4 bases from J, the junction contained 14 bases not matched to a gene. In germline, CDR1 is MNHEY, CDR2 SVGAGI. The length of the CDR3 is 17 residues. The CDR3 nucleotides read TGTGCCAGCAATTATCAGGCCCGGACAGGGGGCCGAGAGACCCAGTACTTC. It yields the protein CASNYQARTGGRETQYF.

The V gene is TRBV13, the J gene TRBJ2-1, with D uncertain. Germline assignment: CDR1 PRHDT and CDR2 FYEKMQ (reference sequence). V dropped 7 bases and J dropped 6 bases, with 10 bases sitting between them. This CDR3 has 12 residues. For the CDR3, the DNA is TGTGCCAGCAAATCACTGCCCAATGAGCAGTTCTTC. Translated: CASKSLPNEQFF.

This clonotype was recorded many times. The CDR3: CAISDPAGADTQYF. In DNA, the CDR3 is TGTGCCATCAGTGACCCAGCGGGAGCAGATACGCAGTATTTT. This sequence joins TRBV10-3 and TRBJ2-3; 8 nucleotides agree with TRBD2. Germline CDR1 reads ENHRY; CDR2 reads SYGVKD. CDR3 length: 14 amino acids. The V gene end was trimmed by 3 bases and the J gene end by 4 bases; junction bases not matched to a gene: 3.

With respect to this clonotype: This may be a read error, as it is one base from a much larger clone. The chain recombines TRBV6-6 with TRBJ2-3; a weak D match, TRBD1 (5 bases). The length of the CDR3 is 12 residues. Germline V CDR1 and CDR2: MNHNY, SVGAGI (reference sequence). V was pared by 6 bases and J by 5 bases, with 9 bases between. The CDR3 is CASRVGVDTQYF. The CDR3 nucleotides read TGTGCCAGCAGGGTAGGGGTAGATACGCAGTATTTT.

With respect to this clonotype: The CDR3 carries no conserved terminal phenylalanine or tryptophan, so it likely arises from a read error. The rearrangement joins TRBV29-1 to TRBJ1-1; TRBD1 aligns across 7 bases. Per the germline V gene, CDR1 is SQVTM and CDR2 is ANQGSEA. The CDR3 extends over 11 amino acids. The CDR3 coding sequence is TGCAGCGACCGACAGGGCACTGAGGCTTTCCTT. As protein: CSDRQGTEAFL.

This clonotype was counted ten times or more. The chain has TRBV29-1 and TRBJ2-7; possibly TRBD2 for D (5 bases). This CDR3 is built from 15 residues. V lost 5 bases and J 2 bases, leaving 19 bases between the germline ends. Germline V gives CDR1 SQVTM, CDR2 ANQGSEA. CDR3 coding DNA: TGCAGCGTTTCCGGACTGAGGCTTAGTACCTACGAGCAGTACTTC. Protein sequence: CSVSGLRLSTYEQYF.

A word on this clonotype: A much larger clone is a single base away; this may be a read error. V gene TRBV5-1 combines with J gene TRBJ2-6, with D possibly being TRBD1 (6 bases). Germline loops: CDR1 SGHRS, CDR2 YFSETQ. The CDR3 covers 19 residues. This chain's CDR3 is CASSLGHSRGIPGANVQTF. CDR3 nucleotide sequence: TGCGCCAGCAGCTTGGGGCACTCCAGGGGAATCCCCGGGGCCAACGTCCAGACTTTC.

To note about this clonotype: No conserved phenylalanine or tryptophan ends this CDR3, so it is likely a read error. The genes are TRBV5-4 and TRBJ2-3; D not certain. CDR3 length equals 13 residues. V lost 4 bases to trimming and J lost 4 bases, with 10 bases between them. CDR1 SGHNT and CDR2 YYREEE come from the germline V gene (reference sequence). Here the CDR3 DNA reads TGTGCCAGCAGCGAGTCCCTGTCAGATACGCAGTATCTT. As protein: CASSESLSDTQYL.

This clonotype was seen repeatedly, ten times or more. The gene calls are TRBV4-3 and TRBJ2-7; 10 nucleotides align to TRBD2. The CDR3 sequence is 15 residues long. The V and J ends lost 2 bases and 4 bases, in that order; junction bases with no gene match: 5. Germline V gene lookup returns CDR1 LGHNA and CDR2 YSLEER. The DNA for the CDR3 is TGCGCCAGCAGCCAAACTAGCGGGACTGCTTACGAGCAGTACTTC. This sequence encodes CASSQTSGTAYEQYF.

The chain links TRBV11-2 to TRBJ2-2; the D is unclear. V lost 4 bases to trimming and J lost 6 bases, with 18 bases between them. There are 16 residues in the CDR3. Germline-derived CDR1 and CDR2 are SGHAT and FQNNGV. CDR3 coding DNA: TGTGCCAGCAGCTATAGACGGAATCGGCGATCCGGGGAGCTGTTTTTT. As protein: CASSYRRNRRSGELFF.

As for this clonotype: Compared with germline, one end of the junction differs, possibly owing to a read error. The chain recombines TRBV11-2 with TRBJ2-1, with TRBD1 matching over 9 bases. The CDR3 is 15 amino acids. The germline gives CDR1 SGHAT, CDR2 FQNNGV. The CDR3 region has the DNA TGTGCCAGTAGCTTAAGGACAGGGGCCTATAATGAGCAGTTCTTC. It is translated as CASSLRTGAYNEQFF. The variable domain in full, with the rest retrieved from reference TRBV11-2 and TRBJ2-1, is EAGVAQSPRYKIIEKRQSVAFWCNPISGHATLYWYQQILGQGPKLLIQFQNNGVVDDSQLPKDRFSAERLKGVDSTLKIQPAKLEDSAVYLCASSLRTGAYNEQFFGPGTRLTVL.

A word on this clonotype: At one boundary the junction diverges from the germline segment, which might be a read error. V and J are TRBV11-2 and TRBJ2-5; D might be TRBD2 (5 bases). The CDR3 has 14 residues. Germline V gives CDR1 SGHAT, CDR2 FQNNGV. For the CDR3, the DNA is TGTGCCAGCAGTACCCAACGGGTCGGGGAGACCCGGTACTTC. Encoded protein: CASSTQRVGETRYF.

This rearrangement joins TRBV10-3 to TRBJ2-3; 11 positions agree with TRBD2. The V gene end was trimmed by 3 bases and the J gene end by 4 bases; junction bases not matched to a gene: 12. Germline CDR1 and CDR2: ENHRY and SYGVKD. The CDR3 runs 18 residues. The CDR3 nucleotides read TGTGCCATCAGTGACACGACTAGCGGGATTAAGGAGCCAGATACGCAGTATTTT. This gives the protein CAISDTTSGIKEPDTQYF.